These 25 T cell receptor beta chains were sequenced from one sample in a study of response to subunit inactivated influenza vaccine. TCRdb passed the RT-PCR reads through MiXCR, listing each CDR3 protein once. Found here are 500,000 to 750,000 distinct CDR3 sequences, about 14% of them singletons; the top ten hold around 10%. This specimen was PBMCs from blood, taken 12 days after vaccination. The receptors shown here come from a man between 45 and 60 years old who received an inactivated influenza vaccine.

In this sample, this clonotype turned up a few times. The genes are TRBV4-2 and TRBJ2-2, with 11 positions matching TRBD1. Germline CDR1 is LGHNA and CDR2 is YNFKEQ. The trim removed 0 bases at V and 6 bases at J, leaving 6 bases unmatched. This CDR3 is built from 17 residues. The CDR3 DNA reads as TGTGCCAGCAGCCAAGAAGTTGGACAGGGGGCTGCCGGGGAGCTGTTTTTT. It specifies CASSQEVGQGAAGELFF.

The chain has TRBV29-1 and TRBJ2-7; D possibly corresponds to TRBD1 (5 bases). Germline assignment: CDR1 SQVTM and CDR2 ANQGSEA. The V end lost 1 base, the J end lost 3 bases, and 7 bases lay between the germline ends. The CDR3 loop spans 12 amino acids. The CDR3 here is CSVEARDYEQYF. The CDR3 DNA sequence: TGCAGCGTTGAAGCCAGGGACTACGAGCAGTACTTC.

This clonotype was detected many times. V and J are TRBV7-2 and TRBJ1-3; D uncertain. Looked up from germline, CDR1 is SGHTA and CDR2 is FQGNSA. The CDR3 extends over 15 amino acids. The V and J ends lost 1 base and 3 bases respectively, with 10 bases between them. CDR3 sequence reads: CASSLEIRSGNTIYF. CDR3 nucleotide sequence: TGTGCCAGCAGCTTAGAGATCCGGAGTGGAAACACCATATATTTT.

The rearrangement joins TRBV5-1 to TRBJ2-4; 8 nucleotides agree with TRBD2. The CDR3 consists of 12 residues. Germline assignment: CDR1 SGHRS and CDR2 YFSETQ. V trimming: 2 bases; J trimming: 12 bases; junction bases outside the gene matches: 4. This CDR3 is CASSLTSGAQYF. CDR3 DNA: TGCGCCAGCAGCTTAACTAGCGGTGCTCAGTACTTC.

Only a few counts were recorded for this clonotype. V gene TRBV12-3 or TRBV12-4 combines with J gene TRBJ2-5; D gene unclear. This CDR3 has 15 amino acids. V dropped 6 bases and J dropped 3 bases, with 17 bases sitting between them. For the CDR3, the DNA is TGTGCCAGCAGCTCTTCGGGTCGAGTAAAAGAGACCCAGTACTTC. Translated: CASSSSGRVKETQYF.

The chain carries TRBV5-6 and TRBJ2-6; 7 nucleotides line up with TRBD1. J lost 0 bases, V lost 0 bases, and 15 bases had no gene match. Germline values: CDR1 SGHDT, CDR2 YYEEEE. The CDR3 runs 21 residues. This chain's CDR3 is CASSLDMGWTGRISGANVLTF. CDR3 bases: TGTGCCAGCAGCTTGGATATGGGCTGGACAGGACGCATCTCTGGGGCCAACGTCCTGACTTTC.

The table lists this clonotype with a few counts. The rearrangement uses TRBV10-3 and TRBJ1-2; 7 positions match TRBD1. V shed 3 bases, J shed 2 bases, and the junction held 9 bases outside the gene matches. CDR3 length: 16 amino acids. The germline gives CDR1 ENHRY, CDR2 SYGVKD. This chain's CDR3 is CAISDGGTVRNYGYTF. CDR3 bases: TGTGCCATCAGTGATGGCGGGACAGTCCGGAACTATGGCTACACCTTC.

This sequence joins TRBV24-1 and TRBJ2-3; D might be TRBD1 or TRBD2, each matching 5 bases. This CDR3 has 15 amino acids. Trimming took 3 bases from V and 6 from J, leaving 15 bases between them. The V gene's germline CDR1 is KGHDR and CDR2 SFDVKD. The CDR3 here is CATSDVGPIPDTQYF. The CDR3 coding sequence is TGTGCCACCAGTGATGTGGGACCGATCCCCGATACGCAGTATTTT.

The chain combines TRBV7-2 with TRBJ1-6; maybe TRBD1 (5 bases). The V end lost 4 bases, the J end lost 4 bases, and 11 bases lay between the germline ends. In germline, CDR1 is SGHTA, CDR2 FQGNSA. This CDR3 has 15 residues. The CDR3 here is CASSWGTEYNSPLHF. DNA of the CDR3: TGTGCCAGCAGCTGGGGGACCGAGTATAATTCACCCCTCCACTTT.

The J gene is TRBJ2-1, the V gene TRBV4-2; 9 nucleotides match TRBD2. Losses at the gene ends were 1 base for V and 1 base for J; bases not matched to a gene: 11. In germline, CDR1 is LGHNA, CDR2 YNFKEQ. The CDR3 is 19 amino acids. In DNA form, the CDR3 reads TGTGCCAGCAGCCAAGGACTAGCGGTCCCTAGACGGTCCTACAATGAGCAGTTCTTC. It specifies CASSQGLAVPRRSYNEQFF.

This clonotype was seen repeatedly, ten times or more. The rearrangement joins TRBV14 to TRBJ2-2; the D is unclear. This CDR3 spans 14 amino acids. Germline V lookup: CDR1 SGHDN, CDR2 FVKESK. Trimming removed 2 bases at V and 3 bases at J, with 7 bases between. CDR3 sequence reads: CASSQNSDTGELFF. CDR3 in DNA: TGTGCCAGCAGCCAAAACAGCGACACCGGGGAGCTGTTTTTT.

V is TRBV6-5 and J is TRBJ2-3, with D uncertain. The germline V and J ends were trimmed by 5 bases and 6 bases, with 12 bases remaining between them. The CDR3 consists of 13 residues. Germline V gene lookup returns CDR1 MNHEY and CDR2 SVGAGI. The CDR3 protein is CASSHLLGDTQYF. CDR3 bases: TGTGCCAGCAGTCACCTGTTGGGGGATACGCAGTATTTT.

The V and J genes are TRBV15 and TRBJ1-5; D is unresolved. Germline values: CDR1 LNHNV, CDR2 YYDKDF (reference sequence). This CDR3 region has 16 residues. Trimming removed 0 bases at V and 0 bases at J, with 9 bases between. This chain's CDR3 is CATSRDDLYSNQPQHF. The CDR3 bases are TGTGCCACCAGCAGAGATGATCTCTATAGCAATCAGCCCCAGCATTTT. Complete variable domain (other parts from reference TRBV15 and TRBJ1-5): DAMVIQNPRYQVTQFGKPVTLSCSQTLNHNVMYWYQQKSSQAPKLLFHYYDKDFNNEADTPDNFQSRRPNTSFCFLDIRSPGLGDTAMYLCATSRDDLYSNQPQHFGDGTRLSIL.

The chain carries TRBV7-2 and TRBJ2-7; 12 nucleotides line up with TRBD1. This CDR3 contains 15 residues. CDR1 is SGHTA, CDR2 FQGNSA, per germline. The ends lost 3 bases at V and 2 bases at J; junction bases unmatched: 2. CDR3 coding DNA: TGTGCCAGCAGCTTTGGGACAGGGGGCCCCTACGAGCAGTACTTC. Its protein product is CASSFGTGGPYEQYF. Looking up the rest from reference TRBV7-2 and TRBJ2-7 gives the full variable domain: GAGVSQSPSNKVTEKGKDVELRCDPISGHTALYWYRQSLGQGLEFLIYFQGNSAPDKSGLPSDRFSAERTGGSVSTLTIQRTQQEDSAVYLCASSFGTGGPYEQYFGPGTRLTVT.

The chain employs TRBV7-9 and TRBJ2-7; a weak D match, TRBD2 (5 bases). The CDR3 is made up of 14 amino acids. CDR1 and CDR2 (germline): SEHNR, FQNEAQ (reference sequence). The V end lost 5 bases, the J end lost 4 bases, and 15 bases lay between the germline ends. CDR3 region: CASSLSLAAYEQYF. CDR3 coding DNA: TGTGCCAGCAGCCTAAGTCTAGCAGCGTACGAGCAGTACTTC.

CDR3 nucleotide sequence: TGTGCCAGCAGTTCCCCTCTTAGCAGGGCCAACACTGAAGCTTTCTTT. This gives the protein CASSSPLSRANTEAFF. The V call is TRBV12-3 or TRBV12-4, the J call TRBJ1-1; D possibly corresponds to TRBD1 (5 bases). This CDR3 has 16 residues. V was cut by 4 bases and J by 2 bases, with 17 bases left in between.

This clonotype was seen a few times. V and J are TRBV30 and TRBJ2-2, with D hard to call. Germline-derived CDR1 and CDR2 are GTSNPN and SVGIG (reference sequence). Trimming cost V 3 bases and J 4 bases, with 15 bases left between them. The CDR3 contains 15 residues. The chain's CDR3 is CAWRLPGPSTGELFF. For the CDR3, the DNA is TGTGCCTGGAGGCTCCCAGGTCCGAGCACCGGGGAGCTGTTTTTT.

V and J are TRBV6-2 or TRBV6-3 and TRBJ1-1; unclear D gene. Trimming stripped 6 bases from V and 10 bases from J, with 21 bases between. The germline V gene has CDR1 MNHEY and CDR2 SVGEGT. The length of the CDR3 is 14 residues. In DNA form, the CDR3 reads TGTGCCAGCAGAATCATCGATTCGGGAGGGAGAGCTTTCTTT. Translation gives CASRIIDSGGRAFF.

Here the CDR3 reads CASSQDTVSTEAFF. CDR3 nucleotide sequence: TGTGCCAGCAGCCAGGATACGGTTTCCACTGAAGCTTTCTTT. The V and J genes are TRBV7-9 and TRBJ1-1; D not resolved. The CDR3 extends over 14 amino acids. Germline V gives CDR1 SEHNR, CDR2 FQNEAQ (reference sequence). V lost 5 bases to trimming and J lost 4 bases, with 14 bases between them.

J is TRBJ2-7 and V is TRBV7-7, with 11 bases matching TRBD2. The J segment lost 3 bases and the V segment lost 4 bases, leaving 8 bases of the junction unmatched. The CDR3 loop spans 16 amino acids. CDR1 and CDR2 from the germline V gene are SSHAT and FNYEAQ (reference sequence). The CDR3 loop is CASSYPKTSGVYEQYF. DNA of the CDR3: TGTGCCAGCAGCTACCCCAAGACTAGCGGGGTCTACGAGCAGTACTTC.

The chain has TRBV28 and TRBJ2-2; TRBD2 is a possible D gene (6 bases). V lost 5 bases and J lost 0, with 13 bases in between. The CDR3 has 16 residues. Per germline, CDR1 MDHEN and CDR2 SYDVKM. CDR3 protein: CASSPGTPANTGELFF. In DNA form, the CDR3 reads TGTGCCAGCAGTCCGGGGACTCCGGCGAACACCGGGGAGCTGTTTTTT. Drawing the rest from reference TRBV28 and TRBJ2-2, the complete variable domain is DVKVTQSSRYLVKRTGEKVFLECVQDMDHENMFWYRQDPGLGLRLIYFSYDVKMKEKGDIPEGYSVSREKKERFSLILESASTNQTSMYLCASSPGTPANTGELFFGEGSRLTVL.

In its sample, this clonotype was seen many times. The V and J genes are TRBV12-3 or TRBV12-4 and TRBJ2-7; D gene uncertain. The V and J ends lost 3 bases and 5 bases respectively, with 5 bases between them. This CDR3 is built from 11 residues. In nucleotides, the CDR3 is TGTGCCAGCAGTTTGAACAACGAGCAGTACTTC. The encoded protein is CASSLNNEQYF.

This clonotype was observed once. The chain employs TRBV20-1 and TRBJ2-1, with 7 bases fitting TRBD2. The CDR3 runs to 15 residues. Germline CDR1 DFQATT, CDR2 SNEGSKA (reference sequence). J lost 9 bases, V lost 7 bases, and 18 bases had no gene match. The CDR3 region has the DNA TGCAGTGTCTCACTCCGCGGGGGTGTCTTCGGTGAGCAGTTCTTC. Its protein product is CSVSLRGGVFGEQFF.

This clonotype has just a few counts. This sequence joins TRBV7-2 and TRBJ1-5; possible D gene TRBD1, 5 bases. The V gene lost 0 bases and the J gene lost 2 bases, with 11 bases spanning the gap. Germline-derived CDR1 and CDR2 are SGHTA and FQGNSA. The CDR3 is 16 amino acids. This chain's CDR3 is CASSLARGAGNQPQHF. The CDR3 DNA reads TGTGCCAGCAGCTTAGCGCGAGGGGCTGGCAATCAGCCCCAGCATTTT.

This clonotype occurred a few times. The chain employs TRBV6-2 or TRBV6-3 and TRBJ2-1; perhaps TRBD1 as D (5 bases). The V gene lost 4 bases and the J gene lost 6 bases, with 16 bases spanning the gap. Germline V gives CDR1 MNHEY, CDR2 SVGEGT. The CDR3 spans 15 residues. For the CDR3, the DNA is TGTGCCAGCAGTTCAAGGACCCAGCAGGGCAATGAGCAGTTCTTC. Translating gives CASSSRTQQGNEQFF.